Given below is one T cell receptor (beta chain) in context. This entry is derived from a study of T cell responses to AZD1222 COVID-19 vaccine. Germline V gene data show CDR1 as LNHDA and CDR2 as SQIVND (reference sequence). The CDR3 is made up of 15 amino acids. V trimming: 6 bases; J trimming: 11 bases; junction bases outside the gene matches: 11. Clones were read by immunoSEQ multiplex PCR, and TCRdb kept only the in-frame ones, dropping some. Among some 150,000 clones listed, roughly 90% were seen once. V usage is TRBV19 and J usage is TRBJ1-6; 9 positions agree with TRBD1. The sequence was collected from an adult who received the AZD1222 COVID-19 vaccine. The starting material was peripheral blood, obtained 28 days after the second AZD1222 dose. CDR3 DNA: TGTGCCAGTAGAGAAGGGACAGGGAAGAGGACACCCCTCCACTTT. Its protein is CASREGTGKRTPLHF.